This T cell receptor beta chain was recorded in a study of T cell repertoires in cytomegalovirus infection. Whole-study context: Shared public TCR beta signatures pointed to both CMV infection and a matching HLA type. General observations from the study: CMV-specific HLA-C-restricted TCR beta clonotypes dominated the ex vivo response. Based on cumulative public TCR beta family frequency, carriers of CMV plus the relevant HLA were identified.

This clonotype turned up a few times. No antigen is known for it. CDR3 length equals 14 residues. V lost 2 bases to trimming and J lost 7 bases; unmatched junction nucleotides: 9. The V gene's germline CDR1 is SQVTM and CDR2 ANQGSEA. Each CDR3 protein gets one entry after TCRdb re-called the reads with MiXCR. The sample consists of roughly 280,000 distinct CDR3 sequences, approximately 13% of them appearing once. V usage is TRBV29-1 and J usage is TRBJ2-5; 8 bases match TRBD1. The clonotype comes from a human donor in good health (CMV status not recorded). Some clones in this sample may be carry-over from other donors' samples. The specimen sequenced was PBMCs. CDR3 nucleotide sequence: TGCAGCGTTGAACCCAACAGGGGGACGGTGACCCAGTACTTC. It translates to CSVEPNRGTVTQYF.